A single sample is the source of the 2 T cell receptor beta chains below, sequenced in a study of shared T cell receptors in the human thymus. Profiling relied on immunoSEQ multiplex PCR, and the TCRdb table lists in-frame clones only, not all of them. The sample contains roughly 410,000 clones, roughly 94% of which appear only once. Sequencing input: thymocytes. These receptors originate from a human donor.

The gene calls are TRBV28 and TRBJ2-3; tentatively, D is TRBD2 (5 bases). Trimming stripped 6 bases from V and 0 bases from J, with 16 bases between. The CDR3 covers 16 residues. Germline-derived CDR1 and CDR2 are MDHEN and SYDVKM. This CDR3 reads CASSPPQRTSTDTQYF. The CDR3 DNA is TGTGCCAGCAGCCCCCCTCAGCGGACTAGCACAGATACGCAGTATTTT.

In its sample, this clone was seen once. The CDR3 nucleotides are TGTGCCAGCAGCTTGGGCACCCGACCCAAAGAGCAGTACTTC. As protein: CASSLGTRPKEQYF. V usage is TRBV5-4 and J usage is TRBJ2-7; D remains unclear. The CDR3 loop spans 14 amino acids. V lost 0 bases and J 7 bases, leaving 14 bases between the germline ends. Germline CDR1 reads SGHNT; CDR2 reads YYREEE (reference sequence).